The next 17 T cell receptor beta chains were all read from a single sample in a study of post-analysis software for immune sequencing data (dated by TCRdb to between 2015 and 2016). What these receptors recognize is not known. Library generation was performed with PCR. Sequencing was performed on an Illumina HiSeq 2500. Unique molecular identifiers were incorporated into TCR beta cDNA libraries to reduce PCR and sequencing biases. In-frame beta chains were kept once TCRdb had trimmed the public reads at Q25 with fastp and called clones with MiXCR. Each entry merges the rows of one CDR3 protein and shows their most common DNA and genes. A total of hundreds of thousands of distinct CDR3 sequences appear in this sample, approximately 37% of them only once. The top ten constitute less than 10% of the sample. The full study reports these points: Significantly higher frequencies in patients than in controls were found for roughly five TRBV segments, including TRBV5-6, TRBV5-1 and TRBV20-1.

Sequencing was done on a sample of blood. Receptors originate from a girl aged 2 to 9 with multiple sclerosis.

In this sample, this clonotype turned up a few times. The CDR3 sequence: CASSFKGRSVNEQFF. Written as DNA, the CDR3 is TGTGCCAGCAGCTTTAAGGGGAGGAGCGTCAATGAGCAGTTCTTC. The chain combines TRBV7-2 with TRBJ2-1, with D tentatively TRBD2 (6 bases). V lost 3 bases and J 6 bases, leaving 15 bases between the germline ends. Germline CDR1 reads SGHTA; CDR2 reads FQGNSA. The CDR3 is made up of 15 amino acids.

This clonotype appeared once. CDR3 nucleotides: TGTGCCAGCAGCTTAGGTAGTAGTTCTGAGCAGTTCTTC. Translating it yields CASSLGSSSEQFF. This chain connects TRBV7-2 to TRBJ2-1; no reliable D call. V was clipped by 1 base and J by 9 bases, with 10 bases between them. The CDR3 spans 13 residues. CDR1 SGHTA and CDR2 FQGNSA come from the germline V gene.

Comments on this clonotype: One junction end disagrees with the germline gene, perhaps due to a read error. The V and J genes are TRBV20-1 and TRBJ2-1; TRBD2 matches at 16 bases. The germline V gene has CDR1 DFQATT and CDR2 SNEGSKA (reference sequence). The CDR3 spans 18 residues. The CDR3 sequence: CSAFPGTSGRASCNEQFF. The CDR3 bases are TGCAGTGCTTTTCCCGGGACTAGCGGGAGGGCCTCCTGCAATGAGCAGTTCTTC.

In its sample, this clonotype was seen a few times. The rearrangement uses TRBV28 and TRBJ2-4; D not certain. Between the trimmed V and J ends, which lost 3 bases and 8 bases, there was a span of 14 bases. The CDR3 is made up of 14 amino acids. In germline, CDR1 is MDHEN, CDR2 SYDVKM. This CDR3 reads CASSFQVPRDIQYF. In nucleotides, the CDR3 is TGTGCCAGCAGTTTTCAGGTTCCTAGGGACATTCAGTACTTC.

The genes are TRBV7-9 and TRBJ2-7; 8 positions agree with TRBD1. The J segment lost 3 bases and the V segment lost 3 bases, leaving 4 bases of the junction unmatched. This CDR3 has 14 residues. Germline V gives CDR1 SEHNR, CDR2 FQNEAQ (reference sequence). In DNA, the CDR3 is TGTGCCAGCAGCTTTACCGGGACAGGCTACGAGCAGTACTTC. Encoded protein: CASSFTGTGYEQYF.

This sequence joins TRBV7-6 and TRBJ1-2; perhaps TRBD1 as D (6 bases). The germline V and J ends were trimmed by 1 base and 10 bases, with 7 bases remaining between them. This CDR3 is built from 11 residues. Germline V gene sequence: CDR1 SGHVS, CDR2 FNYEAQ. CDR3 DNA sequence: TGTGCCAGCAGCTTAGGGGGGGCCTACACCTTC. Protein: CASSLGGAYTF.

The gene calls are TRBV13 and TRBJ1-1; D uncertain. Germline lookup yields CDR1 PRHDT and CDR2 FYEKMQ (reference sequence). The CDR3 has 14 residues. Trimming pared 5 bases from V and 5 bases from J, leaving 15 bases between. As DNA, the CDR3 is TGTGCCAGCAGCCCGACCCCTTCGGGTACTGAAGCTTTCTTT. Amino acids: CASSPTPSGTEAFF.

This clonotype was recorded once. The junction does not match germline at one end; this may be a read error. The J gene is TRBJ2-7, the V gene TRBV3-1; unclear D gene. The germline CDR1 and CDR2 sequences are LGHDT and YNNKEL (reference sequence). The CDR3 is 17 residues long. The chain's CDR3 is CASSQLRLALVPYGQYF. In DNA form, the CDR3 reads TGTGCCAGCAGCCAACTGCGCCTCGCGTTAGTCCCCTACGGGCAGTACTTC.

The chain carries TRBV20-1 and TRBJ2-2, with D hard to call. V lost 3 bases and J 1 base, leaving 9 bases between the germline ends. Looked up from germline, CDR1 is DFQATT and CDR2 is SNEGSKA (reference sequence). The CDR3 is 14 amino acids. The CDR3 coding sequence is TGCAGTGCTAGTAGTTATAAGAACACCGGGGAGCTGTTTTTT. Its translation: CSASSYKNTGELFF.

The genes are TRBV11-2 and TRBJ2-1; 7 bases fit TRBD2. Germline CDR1 SGHAT, CDR2 FQNNGV. The CDR3 is made up of 17 amino acids. Trimming removed 5 bases from V and 2 bases from J; junction bases left unmatched: 12. In nucleotides, the CDR3 is TGTGCCAGCAGCCCGAACGCGGGACTATGGGCCTACAATGAGCAGTTCTTC. It specifies CASSPNAGLWAYNEQFF.

This clonotype has only a few counts. The J gene is TRBJ2-5, the V gene TRBV20-1; no clear D gene. This CDR3 region has 13 residues. Germline V gives CDR1 DFQATT, CDR2 SNEGSKA (reference sequence). The V end was cut by 6 bases, the J end by 4 bases, with 15 bases between. CDR3 in DNA: TGCAGTGCCCAAGGTCTAGTCCTAGAGACCCAGTACTTC. This sequence encodes CSAQGLVLETQYF.

J is TRBJ2-5 and V is TRBV28; 7 nucleotides line up with TRBD1. The tail of the sequence fits TRBJ2-7 better, so the J call may be wrong. The CDR3 contains 14 residues. Germline CDR1 MDHEN, CDR2 SYDVKM. CDR3 amino acids: CASSPTGLPHEQYF. The CDR3, as DNA: TGTGCCAGCAGTCCGACAGGGCTGCCCCACGAGCAGTACTTC.

This clonotype was observed a handful of times. The chain joins TRBV9 to TRBJ2-1; possible D gene TRBD2, 6 bases. This CDR3 has 15 residues. Trimming removed 3 bases from V and 0 bases from J, with 10 bases in between. CDR1 is SGDLS and CDR2 is YYNGEE in the germline V gene. CDR3 in amino acids: CASSGTGSSYNEQFF. In DNA, the CDR3 is TGTGCCAGCAGCGGAACCGGGAGCTCCTACAATGAGCAGTTCTTC.

This chain links TRBV5-1 with TRBJ2-1, with unresolved D. Germline V lookup: CDR1 SGHRS, CDR2 YFSETQ. With 0 bases removed from V and 0 bases from J, the gap between germline ends came to 7 bases. The CDR3 loop spans 15 amino acids. CDR3 coding DNA: TGCGCCAGCAGCTTGGAGTCTACCTCCTACAATGAGCAGTTCTTC. Its translation is CASSLESTSYNEQFF.

This clonotype was picked up a small number of times. V is TRBV5-1 and J is TRBJ1-1; D is perhaps TRBD1 (5 bases). The germline V and J ends were trimmed by 0 bases and 5 bases, with 14 bases remaining between them. This CDR3 region has 15 residues. Germline CDR1 SGHRS, CDR2 YFSETQ. DNA of the CDR3: TGCGCCAGCAGCTTGGTTTCAGGGAAAGAAACTGAAGCTTTCTTT. Translation: CASSLVSGKETEAFF. The whole variable domain, filled in from reference TRBV5-1 and TRBJ1-1, reads KAGVTQTPRYLIKTRGQQVTLSCSPISGHRSVSWYQQTPGQGLQFLFEYFSETQRNKGNFPGRFSGRQFSNSRSEMNVSTLELGDSALYLCASSLVSGKETEAFFGQGTRLTVV.

J is TRBJ1-5 and V is TRBV20-1; D is perhaps TRBD1 (6 bases). The V gene lost 6 bases and the J gene lost 4 bases, with 13 bases spanning the gap. The V gene's germline CDR1 is DFQATT and CDR2 SNEGSKA (reference sequence). The length of the CDR3 is 13 residues. CDR3 region: CSASRQENQPQHF. For the CDR3, the DNA is TGCAGTGCCTCAAGACAGGAGAATCAGCCCCAGCATTTT.

This clonotype has more than one count but fewer than ten. V is TRBV29-1 and J is TRBJ1-4, with no clear D. Germline V gives CDR1 SQVTM, CDR2 ANQGSEA. The V and J ends lost 3 bases and 7 bases respectively, with 9 bases between them. The CDR3 runs to 12 residues. The CDR3 spells CSVDTIGEKLFF. The CDR3 DNA sequence: TGCAGCGTTGATACAATCGGTGAAAAACTGTTTTTT.